The source of this T cell receptor (beta chain) is a study of response to subunit inactivated influenza vaccine. TCRdb redid the calling of the RT-PCR reads with MiXCR, one entry per CDR3 protein. The repertoire includes more than 550,000 distinct CDR3 sequences, around 11% of them detected once, and roughly 11% sits in the top ten. This clonotype was counted a few times. These data were also filed under a second study, of T cells expressing NK-cell markers. This second report adds: For TCR beta, cDNA was produced by 5'RACE template switching with UMIs. Several experiments added an anti-gamma-delta TCR antibody to sort only alpha-beta TCR T cells.

The TCR originated in a man aged 45 to 65 who received an inactivated influenza vaccine. The source material was PBMCs from blood, sampled on the day of vaccination.

Here the CDR3 DNA reads TGTGCCAGCAGCCCCGACAGGGGGGTTAAGAATTCACCCCTCCACTTT. It is translated as CASSPDRGVKNSPLHF. The rearrangement links TRBV12-3 or TRBV12-4 to TRBJ1-6, with 9 bases aligning to TRBD1. V lost 6 bases, J lost 7 bases, and 10 bases stayed unmatched. This CDR3 region has 16 residues.